This entry lists 20 T cell receptor beta chains sequenced from one sample in a study of blood T cell repertoires in COVID-19. Profiled with immunoSEQ multiplex PCR; TCRdb holds only in-frame clones, not every one. The repertoire holds about 190,000 clones, with around four fifths as singletons. The sequenced sample was peripheral blood. Receptors were obtained from a woman in her seventies with active or convalescent COVID-19.

The chain recombines TRBV7-3 with TRBJ2-7; possibly TRBD2 for D (6 bases). Trimming shortened V by 3 bases and J by 1 base, and 7 bases separated the two germline ends. The CDR3 covers 13 residues. The germline CDR1 and CDR2 sequences are SGHTA and FQGTGA. CDR3 protein: CASSLRGSYEQYF. Here the CDR3 DNA reads TGTGCCAGCAGCTTGCGGGGTTCCTACGAGCAGTACTTC.

This CDR3 reads CASSQEASGQETQYF. DNA for the CDR3: TGTGCCAGCAGCCAAGAAGCCAGCGGCCAAGAGACCCAGTACTTC. The rearrangement links TRBV4-2 to TRBJ2-5; possible D gene TRBD2, 5 bases. The CDR3 is 15 amino acids. Germline V gene data show CDR1 as LGHNA and CDR2 as YNFKEQ. V was trimmed by 0 bases and J by 1 base, leaving 9 bases between them.

V gene TRBV5-1 combines with J gene TRBJ2-1; 7 bases align to TRBD1. In germline, CDR1 is SGHRS, CDR2 YFSETQ. There are 17 residues in the CDR3. J lost 6 bases, V lost 2 bases, and 14 bases had no gene match. CDR3 amino acids: CASSLQGSSRGINEQFF. CDR3 DNA: TGCGCCAGCAGCTTACAGGGGTCCTCGAGGGGGATCAATGAGCAGTTCTTC.

The genes are TRBV6-5 and TRBJ1-2; D possibly corresponds to TRBD1 (5 bases). Per the germline V gene, CDR1 is MNHEY and CDR2 is SVGAGI. The CDR3 is made up of 15 amino acids. Trimming stripped 2 bases from V and 7 bases from J, with 17 bases between. The CDR3 region is CASSYTSGGPGGYTF. As DNA, the CDR3 is TGTGCCAGCAGTTACACTTCCGGGGGACCAGGTGGCTACACCTTC.

The V gene is TRBV5-6, the J gene TRBJ2-1, with TRBD2 matching 8 bases. From germline, CDR1 is SGHDT and CDR2 YYEEEE. This CDR3 has 16 residues. V dropped 4 bases and J dropped 4; count of bases not matched to a gene: 10. The CDR3 spells CASSLPQREPYNEQFF. CDR3 sequence (DNA): TGTGCCAGCAGCCTCCCCCAGCGGGAGCCATACAATGAGCAGTTCTTC. Variable domain in full (rest from reference TRBV5-6 and TRBJ2-1): DAGVTQSPTHLIKTRGQQVTLRCSPKSGHDTVSWYQQALGQGPQFIFQYYEEEERQRGNFPDRFSGHQFPNYSSELNVNALLLGDSALYLCASSLPQREPYNEQFFGPGTRLTVL.

The chain recombines TRBV5-1 with TRBJ2-3, with TRBD2 matching over 10 bases. Germline trimming cut 0 bases from V and 6 bases from J; bases unmatched to any gene: 7. The germline gives CDR1 SGHRS, CDR2 YFSETQ. CDR3 length: 16 amino acids. The CDR3 DNA is TGCGCCAGCAGCTTGGGAGCTAGCGGGAGAGTCGATACGCAGTATTTT. Protein product: CASSLGASGRVDTQYF.

The genes are TRBV5-1 and TRBJ1-1; 8 nucleotides agree with TRBD1. The V and J ends lost 3 bases and 4 bases, in that order; junction bases with no gene match: 5. CDR1 and CDR2 (germline): SGHRS, YFSETQ. The CDR3 is made up of 14 amino acids. This CDR3 is CASSYYRGGTEAFF. The CDR3 bases are TGCGCCAGCAGCTACTACAGGGGGGGCACTGAAGCTTTCTTT.

The genes are TRBV19 and TRBJ2-3; 9 bases align to TRBD1. Germline CDR1 and CDR2: LNHDA and SQIVND (reference sequence). CDR3 length: 16 amino acids. Trimming at V came to 6 bases and at J to 4 bases, leaving 11 bases not matched to a gene. The CDR3 DNA is TGTGCCAGTAGCAGCGGGACAGGGACTATATCAGATACGCAGTATTTT. The encoded protein is CASSSGTGTISDTQYF.

This clone was recorded a few times. The chain employs TRBV23-1 and TRBJ1-2, with D possibly matching TRBD1 (6 bases). TRBV23-1 is flagged as an ORF with uncertain function. This CDR3 has 17 residues. V lost 1 base and J 1 base, leaving 16 bases between the germline ends. The CDR3, as DNA: TGCGCCAGCAGTCAATGGGGGCGAGAGGGCAGTAACTATGGCTACACCTTC. Amino acids: CASSQWGREGSNYGYTF.

Written as DNA, the CDR3 is TGCAGTGCTAGTCCCCTGGCGGGAGGCTACAATGAGCAGTTCTTC. It encodes CSASPLAGGYNEQFF. The chain links TRBV20-1 to TRBJ2-1; 8 bases agree with TRBD2. V shed 3 bases and J 3 bases; nucleotides not matched to a gene: 7. The CDR3 runs 15 residues. Germline CDR1 DFQATT, CDR2 SNEGSKA (reference sequence).

The chain joins TRBV5-1 to TRBJ2-5; 8 nucleotides align to TRBD2. J lost 1 base, V lost 4 bases, and 9 bases had no gene match. CDR3 length equals 16 residues. CDR1 is SGHRS, CDR2 YFSETQ, per germline. The CDR3 sequence is CASSRRVAGPQETQYF. The CDR3 DNA reads as TGCGCCAGCAGCCGTCGTGTAGCGGGACCCCAAGAGACCCAGTACTTC.

This chain uses TRBV5-5 with TRBJ1-2; 11 bases map to TRBD1. This CDR3 has 15 residues. In germline, CDR1 is SGHKS, CDR2 YYEKEE (reference sequence). The J segment lost 2 bases and the V segment lost 2 bases, leaving 2 bases of the junction unmatched. CDR3 amino acids: CASSFRTGGNYGYTF. The DNA for the CDR3 is TGTGCCAGCAGCTTTCGGACAGGGGGCAACTATGGCTACACCTTC.

The chain combines TRBV7-3 with TRBJ2-1, with 9 bases fitting TRBD2. Germline CDR1 and CDR2: SGHTA and FQGTGA. The V segment lost 5 bases and the J segment 13 bases; nucleotides outside the gene matches: 9. This CDR3 region has 13 residues. Written as DNA, the CDR3 is TGTGCCAGCAGCCCCGGGGGTAGCGGGAGACAGTTCTTC. It codes for CASSPGGSGRQFF.

In this sample, this clone turned up many times. The rearrangement uses TRBV6-2 or TRBV6-3 and TRBJ1-5, with D unresolved. This CDR3 spans 14 amino acids. CDR1 and CDR2 (germline): MNHEY, SVGEGT. V was pared by 5 bases and J by 10 bases, with 18 bases between. CDR3 amino acids: CASSGLHGIGPQHF. The CDR3 nucleotides read TGTGCCAGCAGTGGACTCCACGGAATCGGACCCCAGCATTTT.

The gene calls are TRBV25-1 and TRBJ1-1; D remains ambiguous. In germline, CDR1 is MGHDK, CDR2 SYGVNS. The V gene lost 2 bases and the J gene lost 2 bases, with 15 bases spanning the gap. The CDR3 spans 16 residues. CDR3 loop: CASSEENGGINTEAFF. CDR3 sequence (DNA): TGTGCCAGCAGTGAAGAAAATGGAGGAATTAACACTGAAGCTTTCTTT.

The rearrangement links TRBV5-1 to TRBJ2-4, with 7 bases lining up with TRBD1. The CDR3 covers 16 residues. Germline V gene lookup returns CDR1 SGHRS and CDR2 YFSETQ. With V trimmed by 4 bases and J by 1 base, 8 bases remained unmatched. The CDR3 here is CASSPEGAGAKNIQYF. In DNA form, the CDR3 reads TGCGCCAGCAGCCCCGAGGGGGCCGGTGCCAAAAACATTCAGTACTTC.

The table lists this clone with a few counts. V gene TRBV30 combines with J gene TRBJ1-4; 7 nucleotides agree with TRBD1. Looked up from germline, CDR1 is GTSNPN and CDR2 is SVGIG (reference sequence). CDR3 length: 13 residues. V gave up 6 bases and J gave up 0 bases; unmatched junction bases: 1. The CDR3 reads CACTGATNEKLFF. The CDR3 DNA follows: TGTGCCTGTACAGGGGCAACTAATGAAAAACTGTTTTTT.

In nucleotides, the CDR3 is TGTGCCAGTAAGGAGGGGAGGAGCTCCTACGAGCAGTACTTC. Protein: CASKEGRSSYEQYF. V gene TRBV19 combines with J gene TRBJ2-7, with D tentatively TRBD2 (6 bases). The germline V gene has CDR1 LNHDA and CDR2 SQIVND (reference sequence). Trimming left V 7 bases short and J 0 bases short, with 13 bases between. This CDR3 region has 14 residues.

The chain uses TRBV4-1 and TRBJ1-2; tentatively, D is TRBD1 (6 bases). This CDR3 region has 13 residues. Germline V gene data show CDR1 as MGHRA and CDR2 as YSYEKL. V was cut by 1 base and J by 6 bases, with 9 bases left in between. The CDR3 DNA sequence: TGCGCCAGCAGCCAAGGCGAGGGGGATGGCTACACCTTC. Translating it yields CASSQGEGDGYTF.

This clone was counted a few times. This chain links TRBV24-1 with TRBJ2-1, with 10 bases aligning to TRBD2. V shed 3 bases and J 7 bases; nucleotides not matched to a gene: 5. This CDR3 spans 15 amino acids. Germline V CDR1 and CDR2: KGHDR, SFDVKD. For the CDR3, the DNA is TGTGCCACCAGTGATGCCGGGACTAGCGTTAATGAGCAGTTCTTC. It codes for CATSDAGTSVNEQFF.